The 7 T cell receptor beta chains given below trace back to one sample, sequenced in a study of regulatory T cells in long-lasting Graves disease (dated by TCRdb to the early 2020s). This specimen's time point label, interpreted: newly diagnosed GD, antithyroid drugs for less than 3 months. For both TCR sequencing and RNA sequencing, RNA was extracted from PBMCs using TRIzol. Preparation of the library involved multiplex PCR. The sample was run on an Illumina HiSeq 4000. TCR beta libraries were built with iRepertoire HTBI primers and Arm-PCR amplification of CDR3 regions. The raw public reads went through TCRdb reprocessing: fastp at Q25, MiXCR clone calling, in-frame beta chains kept. Every distinct CDR3 protein forms one entry, paired with its most common genes and DNA. Within this sample are about 430,000 distinct CDR3 sequences, with approximately 16% of them counted one time only. Over 7% of the sample is held by the ten biggest clonotypes.

In addition, the sample was reused for a study of T cells in Graves' hyperthyroidism and ophthalmopathy.

Sequences were derived from peripheral blood mononuclear cells (PBMCs), sampled at new diagnosis, from a patient treated with antithyroid drugs. These receptor sequences come from a woman in her thirties or forties with Graves disease. Donor details come from another sample of the same person, matched by shared clones.

This clonotype appeared many times. The chain is built from TRBV7-2 and TRBJ1-1, with 8 positions matching TRBD1. From germline, CDR1 is SGHTA and CDR2 FQGNSA. CDR3 length equals 15 residues. V trimming: 5 bases; J trimming: 0 bases; junction bases outside the gene matches: 5. For the CDR3, the DNA is TGTGCCAGCAGCCCTCGACAGGGGATGAACACTGAAGCTTTCTTT. It translates to CASSPRQGMNTEAFF.

The chain carries TRBV20-1 and TRBJ2-7; no clear D. Trimming shortened V by 1 base and J by 4 bases, and 11 bases separated the two germline ends. The germline V gene has CDR1 DFQATT and CDR2 SNEGSKA (reference sequence). The CDR3 consists of 13 residues. In nucleotides, the CDR3 is TGCAGTGCTAGAGGGCGGAGAGGATACGAGCAGTACTTC. Amino acid sequence: CSARGRRGYEQYF.

The sample holds many counts of this clonotype. The chain links TRBV12-3 or TRBV12-4 to TRBJ1-5, with D perhaps matching TRBD1 (6 bases). V was clipped by 11 bases and J by 1 base, with 15 bases between them. The CDR3 is made up of 14 amino acids. The CDR3 DNA sequence: TGTGCCTCCTCAGGGGTTTTCAGCAATCAGCCCCAGCATTTT. Its protein product is CASSGVFSNQPQHF.

The sample holds many counts of this clonotype. V is TRBV27 and J is TRBJ2-1, with 8 bases fitting TRBD2. The length of the CDR3 is 18 residues. The V and J ends lost 4 bases and 0 bases, in that order; junction bases with no gene match: 11. Germline V gene lookup returns CDR1 MNHEY and CDR2 SMNVEV (reference sequence). CDR3 sequence: CASSSSKGSGSSYNEQFF. CDR3 coding DNA: TGTGCCAGCAGTTCGTCAAAAGGAAGCGGGAGCTCCTACAATGAGCAGTTCTTC.

In this sample, this clonotype turned up many times. The chain links TRBV18 to TRBJ2-2; 8 positions agree with TRBD1. V shed 8 bases and J 5 bases; nucleotides not matched to a gene: 10. Germline CDR1 reads KGHSH; CDR2 reads LQKENI. This CDR3 is built from 15 residues. CDR3 loop: CASSPQGARTGELFF. The DNA of the CDR3 is TGTGCCAGCAGCCCCCAGGGGGCGCGAACCGGGGAGCTGTTTTTT.

This clonotype was counted ten times or more. V and J are TRBV30 and TRBJ1-6, with 9 bases identical to TRBD1. Trimming removed 4 bases from V and 7 bases from J; junction bases left unmatched: 5. The germline CDR1 and CDR2 sequences are GTSNPN and SVGIG (reference sequence). The CDR3 spans 14 residues. As DNA, the CDR3 is TGTGCCTGGACCCGGACAGGGGCAAATTCACCCCTCCACTTT. Its translation: CAWTRTGANSPLHF.

The table lists this clonotype with many counts. This rearrangement joins TRBV2 to TRBJ2-3; the match to TRBD2 covers 7 bases. This CDR3 has 16 residues. Unmatched junction bases numbered 5, after V lost 2 bases and J lost 0 bases. Germline V gives CDR1 SNHLY, CDR2 FYNNEI. CDR3 in DNA: TGTGCCAGCAGTGAACCCCTAGCGGCTAGCACAGATACGCAGTATTTT. Translation: CASSEPLAASTDTQYF.